A single sample is the source of the 9 T cell receptor beta chains below, sequenced in a study of T cell responses to AZD1222 COVID-19 vaccine. Using immunoSEQ multiplex PCR, the repertoire was profiled, and TCRdb retains in-frame clones only, with some absent. The sample consists of fewer than 180,000 clones, around nine tenths of them appearing once. The sample here was peripheral blood, taken 28 days after the second AZD1222 dose. The receptor set was obtained from an adult who received the AZD1222 COVID-19 vaccine.

This rearrangement joins TRBV5-8 to TRBJ1-1; D unresolved. Germline values: CDR1 SGHTS, CDR2 YDEGEE. Trimming pared 1 base from V and 5 bases from J, leaving 18 bases between. CDR3 length: 16 amino acids. CDR3 region: CASSLMTSSPTTEAFF. The CDR3 DNA is TGTGCCAGCAGCTTGATGACATCTTCCCCTACTACTGAAGCTTTCTTT.

The CDR3 DNA is TGTGCCAGCTCACCTGATGGCACCAGCACAGATACGCAGTATTTT. Translated, it gives CASSPDGTSTDTQYF. The chain employs TRBV18 and TRBJ2-3; D call uncertain. The germline V gene has CDR1 KGHSH and CDR2 LQKENI. CDR3 size: 15 residues. The V end was cut by 3 bases, the J end by 0 bases, with 10 bases between.

This chain joins TRBV2 and TRBJ2-7, with 7 nucleotides matching TRBD1. Germline V CDR1 and CDR2: SNHLY, FYNNEI. V trimming: 1 base; J trimming: 5 bases; junction bases outside the gene matches: 5. The CDR3 runs to 14 residues. CDR3 in amino acids: CASSEVTGWDEQYF. The CDR3 DNA sequence: TGTGCCAGCAGTGAAGTGACAGGGTGGGACGAGCAGTACTTC.

J is TRBJ2-6 and V is TRBV7-9, with D possibly being TRBD1 or TRBD2 (5 bases each). This CDR3 comprises 15 residues. Trimming shortened V by 1 base and J by 4 bases, and 8 bases separated the two germline ends. Germline V gene lookup returns CDR1 SEHNR and CDR2 FQNEAQ (reference sequence). The CDR3: CASSLGGAGANVLTF. For the CDR3, the DNA is TGTGCCAGCAGCTTAGGAGGGGCCGGGGCCAACGTCCTGACTTTC.

The chain couples TRBV7-9 to TRBJ2-5, with D hard to call. Trimming cost V 4 bases and J 4 bases, with 7 bases left between them. The CDR3 totals 12 residues. Germline V gives CDR1 SEHNR, CDR2 FQNEAQ (reference sequence). CDR3 loop: CASSSEGETQYF. As DNA, the CDR3 is TGTGCCAGCAGCTCAGAAGGAGAGACCCAGTACTTC.

This clone was recorded once. The V gene is TRBV6-6, the J gene TRBJ2-1; 7 positions agree with TRBD2. The CDR3 totals 14 residues. V shed 6 bases and J 3 bases; nucleotides not matched to a gene: 5. Germline lookup yields CDR1 MNHNY and CDR2 SVGAGI (reference sequence). This CDR3 reads CASSPSGDYNEQFF. The CDR3 bases are TGTGCCAGCAGCCCCAGCGGGGACTACAATGAGCAGTTCTTC.

The V and J genes are TRBV19 and TRBJ1-1; tentatively, D is TRBD1 (5 bases). Per germline, CDR1 LNHDA and CDR2 SQIVND (reference sequence). The CDR3 extends over 13 amino acids. Trimming took off 1 base at V and 4 bases at J, with 7 bases between the two ends. The CDR3 spells CASSIGGGTEAFF. The CDR3 coding sequence is TGTGCCAGTAGTATAGGGGGGGGCACTGAAGCTTTCTTT.

This sequence joins TRBV20-1 and TRBJ1-1; D not certain. V lost 5 bases to trimming and J lost 0 bases, with 4 bases between them. CDR1 and CDR2 (germline): DFQATT, SNEGSKA (reference sequence). The length of the CDR3 is 11 residues. The CDR3 bases are TGCAGTGCTCTTATGAACACTGAAGCTTTCTTT. It encodes CSALMNTEAFF.

V is TRBV2 and J is TRBJ1-2, with a possible D match to TRBD1 (6 bases). V lost 9 bases and J lost 8, with 13 bases in between. The CDR3 has 11 residues. The germline V gene has CDR1 SNHLY and CDR2 FYNNEI. The CDR3, as DNA: TGTGCCAGATCCACAGGGAAAGGCTACACCTTC. This sequence encodes CARSTGKGYTF.